Listed below are T cell receptor beta chains from one sample, sequenced in a study of cytomegalovirus exposure and HLA in healthy donors. TCRdb's copy holds only in-frame clones and misses some; the assay was immunoSEQ multiplex PCR. This table holds 50,000 to 65,000 clones, about 75% found once. Sequencing was carried out using PBMCs. The receptors originated from a middle-aged woman in good health and CMV-seropositive. CDR3s include the opening cysteine and the closing phenylalanine or tryptophan. D genes are given only for firm matches.

v_gene	d_gene	j_gene	len	CDR3aa
TRBV6-6	-	TRBJ1-5	15	CASSLGEGVAQPQHF
TRBV11-2	-	TRBJ2-2	18	CASNPSYGVETAAGELFF
TRBV27	TRBD2	TRBJ2-1	15	CASSALGTRNNEQFF
TRBV9	TRBD2	TRBJ2-3	15	CASSFSGGAADTQYF
TRBV19	-	TRBJ1-1	13	CASSSSTGTEAFF
TRBV6-1	-	TRBJ1-2	13	CASTQAVLYGYTF
TRBV12-5	-	TRBJ1-4	13	CASGFGAWEKLFF
TRBV6-1	-	TRBJ2-7	16	CASSDPFFGATYEQYF
TRBV5-4	TRBD1	TRBJ2-7	13	CASSSQGAGEQYF
TRBV5-8	-	TRBJ2-1	13	CASSRGHGNEQFF
TRBV7-8	TRBD1	TRBJ1-4	17	CASSMTGSEATNEKLFF
TRBV7-9	-	TRBJ1-3	12	CASSLGLNTIYF
TRBV19	-	TRBJ1-3	15	CASSRTQRSGNTIYF
TRBV19	-	TRBJ1-6	15	CASSIGGREHSPLHF
TRBV19	TRBD1	TRBJ2-7	13	CASSWTGGYEQYF
TRBV19	-	TRBJ1-1	13	CATTGHLNTEAFF
TRBV6-4	TRBD1	TRBJ1-5	16	CASSDSTGVGNQPQHF
TRBV27	TRBD1	TRBJ1-4	15	CATRTGEATNEKLFF
TRBV19	-	TRBJ2-3	16	CASSMGRGLSTDTQYF
TRBV30	-	TRBJ1-5	14	CAWRGGSSNQPQHF
TRBV5-4	-	TRBJ1-2	13	CASSLTGMWGYTF
TRBV30	-	TRBJ1-6	12	CAWGRGGSPLHF
TRBV5-1	-	TRBJ1-4	16	CASSPIPGSTNEKLFF
TRBV7-2	TRBD1	TRBJ1-5	15	CASSWDRGRGQPQHF
TRBV9	-	TRBJ2-1	15	CASSVDPRGANEQFF
TRBV5-6	TRBD2	TRBJ2-7	15	CASSIGLAASYEQYF
TRBV5-1	-	TRBJ2-6	15	CASSLGGAGANVLTF
TRBV27	-	TRBJ1-5	17	CASSPTGLLRGGQPQHF
TRBV19	-	TRBJ1-1	15	CASSIPTPGGTEAFF
TRBV7-8	-	TRBJ1-5	14	CASSSDRGGQPQHF
TRBV27	-	TRBJ1-5	17	CASSPGRGALGDQPQHF
TRBV7-9	-	TRBJ1-1	16	CASSLGSPGINTEAFF
TRBV10-1	-	TRBJ2-7	13	CASSVGRSGEQYF
TRBV28	TRBD1	TRBJ1-2	13	CASTNGQVYGYTF
TRBV2	TRBD1	TRBJ2-3	15	CAIWGQGAGADTQYF
TRBV19	-	-	13	CASRPGGSYEQYF
TRBV7-9	TRBD1	TRBJ2-7	17	CASSLAAPGTGVYEQYF
TRBV5-4	-	TRBJ1-1	13	CAVPNRENTEAFF
TRBV6-1	-	TRBJ2-1	13	CASSRTIKGEQFF
TRBV6-5	TRBD1	TRBJ1-2	14	CASSLSDRGYGYTF
TRBV4-1	-	TRBJ1-1	14	CASSLQRALTEAFF
TRBV7-2	-	TRBJ1-2	13	CASSSRRVYGYTF
TRBV7-2	-	TRBJ1-6	14	CASSLGLYNSPLHF
TRBV5-6	-	TRBJ1-6	16	CASSLAQGGGNSPLHF
TRBV10-3	-	TRBJ1-4	13	CAISDEAGEKLFF
TRBV6-5	-	TRBJ1-1	14	CASRPTTGNTEAFF
TRBV19	TRBD1	TRBJ1-1	15	CASSITGGMNTEAFF
TRBV5-1	TRBD1	TRBJ2-1	16	CASSLGGAGGANEQFF
TRBV10-2	-	TRBJ2-3	15	CASSAGYRMADTQYF
TRBV14	-	TRBJ2-2	15	CASSQERLAAGELFF
TRBV7-9	-	TRBJ2-6	15	CASSLPGSGANVLTF
TRBV30	-	TRBJ2-3	14	CAWSVPPGTDTQYF
TRBV6-6	TRBD1	TRBJ2-7	15	CASSPATGDTNKQYF